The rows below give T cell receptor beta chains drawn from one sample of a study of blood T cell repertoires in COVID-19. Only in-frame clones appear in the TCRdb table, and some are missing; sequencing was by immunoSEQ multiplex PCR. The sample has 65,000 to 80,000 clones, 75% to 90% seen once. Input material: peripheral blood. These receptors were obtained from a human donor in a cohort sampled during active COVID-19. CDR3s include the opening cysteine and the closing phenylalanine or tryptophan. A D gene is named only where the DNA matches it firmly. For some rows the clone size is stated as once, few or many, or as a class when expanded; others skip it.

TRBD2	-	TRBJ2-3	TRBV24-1	TGTGCCACCAGTGATTCACTAGCGGGGGAGGGAGATACGCAGTATTTT	CATSDSLAGEGDTQYF
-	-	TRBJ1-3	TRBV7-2	TGTGCCAGCAGCTTTGCGGGTGGAAACACCATATATTTT	CASSFAGGNTIYF
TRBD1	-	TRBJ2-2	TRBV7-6	TGTGCCAGCAGCTTGACACCGGGACAGGGTGGGACCGGGGAGCTGTTTTTT	CASSLTPGQGGTGELFF
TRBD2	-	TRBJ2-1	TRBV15	TGTGCCACCAGTACCACCGGGCTAGCGGGGGGTCCGAGCTCCTACAATGAGCAGTTCTTC	CATSTTGLAGGPSSYNEQFF
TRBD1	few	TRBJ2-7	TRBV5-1	TGCGCCAGCAGCTTGGTGGGACAGGGGGCCTACGAGCAGTACTTC	CASSLVGQGAYEQYF
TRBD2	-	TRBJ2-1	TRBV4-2	TGTGCCAGCAGTCGAGGGACTAGCGGGGTGAGCTCCTACAATGAGCAGTTCTTC	CASSRGTSGVSSYNEQFF
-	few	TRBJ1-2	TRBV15	TGTGCCACCAGCAGAGATCGGCAGGTCCCCTACACCTTC	CATSRDRQVPYTF
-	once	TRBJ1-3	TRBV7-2	TGTGCCAGCAGCTTACAGAGGCTGGCTGGAAACACCATATATTTT	CASSLQRLAGNTIYF
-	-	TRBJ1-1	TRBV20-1	TGCAGTGCCAGTCGGGGGGGCAGGATAAAGACTGAAGCTTTCTTT	CSASRGGRIKTEAFF
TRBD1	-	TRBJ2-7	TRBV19	TGTGCCAGTAGTCCCCGACAGGGGCTTGCCTACGAGCAGTACTTC	CASSPRQGLAYEQYF